Reported below is one T cell receptor beta chain. These data originate in a study of post-analysis software for immune sequencing data. cDNA libraries for TCR beta contained unique molecular identifiers. TCRdb used MiXCR to reprocess the PCR reads, holding one entry per CDR3 protein. The data hold about 430,000 distinct CDR3 sequences, with 39% observed a single time. Sequenced material: blood. This sequence was found in a girl aged 2 to 9 with multiple sclerosis.

DNA of the CDR3: TGCGCCAGCCGACCAGGGGTAGGGAGCCGCGCGAACATTCAGTACTTC. Translation: CASRPGVGSRANIQYF. The chain links TRBV4-1 to TRBJ2-7, with D possibly matching TRBD1 (6 bases). The J call may be incorrect, as the DNA end agrees better with TRBJ2-4. The CDR3 totals 16 residues. The germline gives CDR1 MGHRA, CDR2 YSYEKL.